Presented here are 17 T cell receptor beta chains from one specimen sequenced in a study of human T cells and chemical hapten exposure. The time point was: patch test 3, about 24 weeks after DPC sensitization. The treatment is: therapeutic diphenylcyclopropenone sensitization with weekly scalp DPC. TCRdb re-called the RACE reads through MiXCR, storing one row per CDR3 protein. This table has about 84,000 distinct CDR3 sequences, 9.5% to 14% appearing once. The source was whole blood, collected in connection with sensitization to the hapten diphenylcyclopropenone (DPC). These receptors all stem from a woman in her fifties or sixties with alopecia areata. Some clones in this sample may be carry-over from other donors' samples.

This clonotype was detected ten times or more. The junction shows a germline mismatch at one end, possibly a read error. J is TRBJ2-1 and V is TRBV18; 12 nucleotides line up with TRBD2. CDR3 size: 14 residues. Germline CDR1 is KGHSH and CDR2 is LQKENI. CDR3 nucleotides: TGCGCCAGCTCCAAGACTAGCGGGAGTGATGAGCAGTTCTTC. This sequence encodes CASSKTSGSDEQFF.

The chain links TRBV9 to TRBJ2-2; 7 nucleotides line up with TRBD2. Unmatched junction bases numbered 11, after V lost 3 bases and J lost 3 bases. Germline V lookup: CDR1 SGDLS, CDR2 YYNGEE. This CDR3 comprises 17 residues. CDR3 DNA sequence: TGTGCCAGCAGCGCCCCGGGGAGGGAGGCGGACACCGGGGAGCTGTTTTTT. Its translation is CASSAPGREADTGELFF.

This clonotype was seen many times. The chain links TRBV18 to TRBJ1-2; no reliable D call. The germline V gene encodes CDR1 KGHSH and CDR2 LQKENI. V was clipped by 6 bases and J by 7 bases, with 12 bases between them. This CDR3 is 12 amino acids long. CDR3: CASSPQEVGYTF. As DNA, the CDR3 is TGTGCCAGCTCGCCCCAGGAGGTTGGCTACACCTTC. The entire variable domain, with the rest obtained from reference TRBV18 and TRBJ1-2, is as follows: NAGVMQNPRHLVRRRGQEARLRCSPMKGHSHVYWYRQLPEEGLKFMVYLQKENIIDESGMPKERFSAEFPKEGPSILRIQQVVRGDSAAYFCASSPQEVGYTFGSGTRLTVV.

This clonotype was seen more than once but under ten times. This chain joins TRBV5-4 and TRBJ2-7, with no clear D. Germline V gene lookup returns CDR1 SGHNT and CDR2 YYREEE (reference sequence). The V end was cut by 0 bases, the J end by 0 bases, with 7 bases between. The CDR3 is made up of 14 amino acids. The CDR3 protein is CASSLELGSYEQYF. CDR3 sequence (DNA): TGTGCCAGCAGCTTGGAACTGGGCTCCTACGAGCAGTACTTC.

V gene TRBV13 combines with J gene TRBJ2-7; D uncertain. The CDR3 is made up of 13 amino acids. Trimming stripped 5 bases from V and 3 bases from J, with 11 bases between. Germline V gene sequence: CDR1 PRHDT, CDR2 FYEKMQ (reference sequence). CDR3 in DNA: TGTGCCAGCAGCGACGCGCCAGGCTACGAGCAGTACTTC. Translating gives CASSDAPGYEQYF. Variable domain in full (rest from reference TRBV13 and TRBJ2-7): AAGVIQSPRHLIKEKRETATLKCYPIPRHDTVYWYQQGPGQDPQFLISFYEKMQSDKGSIPDRFSAQQFSDYHSELNMSSLELGDSALYFCASSDAPGYEQYFGPGTRLTVT.

This clonotype was counted a few times. V and J are TRBV28 and TRBJ2-5, with D perhaps matching TRBD1 or TRBD2 (6 bases each). Germline CDR1 reads MDHEN; CDR2 reads SYDVKM. CDR3 length equals 15 residues. The V end was cut by 6 bases, the J end by 5 bases, with 19 bases between. CDR3 loop: CASSTGGSGAETQYF. The CDR3 bases are TGTGCCAGCAGCACCGGCGGGTCGGGGGCGGAGACCCAGTACTTC. Full variable domain (outside the CDR3, taken from reference TRBV28 and TRBJ2-5): DVKVTQSSRYLVKRTGEKVFLECVQDMDHENMFWYRQDPGLGLRLIYFSYDVKMKEKGDIPEGYSVSREKKERFSLILESASTNQTSMYLCASSTGGSGAETQYFGPGTRLLVL.

This clonotype was counted only a few times. An end of the junction differs from the germline gene, which may be a read error. The chain combines TRBV11-2 with TRBJ2-1, with 13 bases that match TRBD2. CDR1 is SGHAT and CDR2 is FQNNGV in the germline V gene. The CDR3 is made up of 14 amino acids. The CDR3 is CASSSQTSGRRSVF. The DNA of the CDR3 is TGTGCCAGCAGCTCCCAGACTAGCGGGAGGCGGTCGGTCTTC.

The chain joins TRBV3-1 to TRBJ1-2, with D perhaps matching TRBD1 (6 bases). The CDR3 totals 13 residues. Germline V gene sequence: CDR1 LGHDT, CDR2 YNNKEL (reference sequence). Trimming removed 3 bases at V and 3 bases at J, with 8 bases between. Written as DNA, the CDR3 is TGTGCCAGCAGCCAGTGGACAGACTATGGCTACACCTTC. The encoded protein is CASSQWTDYGYTF. Based on the CDR3 plus reference TRBV3-1 and TRBJ1-2, the full variable domain is DTAVSQTPKYLVTQMGNDKSIKCEQNLGHDTMYWYKQDSKKFLKIMFSYNNKELIINETVPNRFSPKSPDKAHLNLHINSLELGDSAVYFCASSQWTDYGYTFGSGTRLTVV.

V gene TRBV14 combines with J gene TRBJ1-1, with D unresolved. The CDR3 has 12 residues. Germline loops: CDR1 SGHDN, CDR2 FVKESK. V was clipped by 1 base and J by 11 bases, with 11 bases between them. The CDR3 region is CASSQVGPSAFF. The DNA of the CDR3 is TGTGCCAGCAGCCAAGTCGGCCCCTCGGCTTTCTTT.

This clonotype was found many times. This chain uses TRBV6-2 or TRBV6-3 with TRBJ2-7; maybe TRBD2 (5 bases). Germline V gene data show CDR1 as MNHEY and CDR2 as SVGEGT. The V end lost 5 bases, the J end lost 3 bases, and 5 bases lay between the germline ends. There are 11 residues in the CDR3. CDR3 loop: CASSRGYEQYF. The CDR3 DNA reads TGTGCCAGCAGTCGGGGCTACGAGCAGTACTTC.

This clonotype was seen ten or more times. J is TRBJ2-3 and V is TRBV2; 7 bases align to TRBD1. This CDR3 has 14 amino acids. Per germline, CDR1 SNHLY and CDR2 FYNNEI. Losses at the gene ends were 9 bases for V and 2 bases for J; bases not matched to a gene: 8. CDR3 sequence reads: CARLRDRVTDTQYF. The CDR3 nucleotides are TGTGCCAGACTCCGGGACAGAGTCACAGATACGCAGTATTTT.

V usage is TRBV6-4 and J usage is TRBJ1-2; D not resolved. The length of the CDR3 is 12 residues. CDR1 and CDR2 (germline): MRHNA, SNTAGT. Between the trimmed V and J ends, which lost 3 bases and 7 bases, there was a span of 9 bases. The CDR3 loop is CASSETPSGYTF. In DNA form, the CDR3 reads TGTGCCAGCAGTGAGACCCCCTCTGGCTACACCTTC.

Many counts were recorded for this clonotype. The chain joins TRBV6-6 to TRBJ1-5; no clear D gene. The CDR3 runs 13 residues. Germline CDR1 is MNHNY and CDR2 is SVGAGI (reference sequence). Trimming took off 6 bases at V and 4 bases at J, with 10 bases between the two ends. The CDR3 DNA is TGTGCCAGCAGCACCATCGTTAATCAGCCCCAGCATTTT. Its translation: CASSTIVNQPQHF.

This clonotype occurred many times. The chain couples TRBV27 to TRBJ2-1; 7 bases are a match to TRBD1. The CDR3 runs 18 residues. Germline lookup yields CDR1 MNHEY and CDR2 SMNVEV (reference sequence). Germline trimming cut 0 bases from V and 10 bases from J; bases unmatched to any gene: 18. The CDR3 DNA sequence: TGTGCCAGCAGTTTATCCTCCCAGGGGGACACAATCCCGCGGGAGCAGTTCTTC. The encoded protein is CASSLSSQGDTIPREQFF.

The gene calls are TRBV7-8 and TRBJ2-5; 12 bases agree with TRBD2. After removal of 4 bases from V and 7 bases from J, the junction contained 10 bases not matched to a gene. Germline V gene lookup returns CDR1 SGHVS and CDR2 FQNEAQ. The CDR3 spans 16 residues. CDR3 nucleotide sequence: TGTGCCAGCAGCTCCGGACTAGCGGGGTCTTTGGGGACCCAGTACTTC. Translation gives CASSSGLAGSLGTQYF. Variable domain in full (rest from reference TRBV7-8 and TRBJ2-5): GAGVSQSPRYKVAKRGQDVALRCDPISGHVSLFWYQQALGQGPEFLTYFQNEAQLDKSGLPSDRFFAERPEGSVSTLKIQRTQQEDSAVYLCASSSGLAGSLGTQYFGPGTRLLVL.

This rearrangement joins TRBV18 to TRBJ2-7, with 12 bases identical to TRBD2. The CDR3 extends over 15 amino acids. Germline CDR1 reads KGHSH; CDR2 reads LQKENI. V lost 2 bases to trimming and J lost 4 bases; unmatched junction nucleotides: 3. CDR3 DNA: TGTGCCAGCTCACCATTGACTAGCGGGAGTTACGAGCAGTACTTC. Its protein is CASSPLTSGSYEQYF.

This clonotype was seen a few times. The chain employs TRBV5-1 and TRBJ1-5, with D possibly TRBD1 on 6 matching bases. Germline CDR1 and CDR2: SGHRS and YFSETQ. The CDR3 covers 15 residues. With 3 bases removed from V and 4 bases from J, the gap between germline ends came to 14 bases. This chain's CDR3 is CASSSGGTSNQPQHF. The CDR3 DNA sequence: TGCGCCAGCAGCTCCGGTGGGACATCAAATCAGCCCCAGCATTTT.